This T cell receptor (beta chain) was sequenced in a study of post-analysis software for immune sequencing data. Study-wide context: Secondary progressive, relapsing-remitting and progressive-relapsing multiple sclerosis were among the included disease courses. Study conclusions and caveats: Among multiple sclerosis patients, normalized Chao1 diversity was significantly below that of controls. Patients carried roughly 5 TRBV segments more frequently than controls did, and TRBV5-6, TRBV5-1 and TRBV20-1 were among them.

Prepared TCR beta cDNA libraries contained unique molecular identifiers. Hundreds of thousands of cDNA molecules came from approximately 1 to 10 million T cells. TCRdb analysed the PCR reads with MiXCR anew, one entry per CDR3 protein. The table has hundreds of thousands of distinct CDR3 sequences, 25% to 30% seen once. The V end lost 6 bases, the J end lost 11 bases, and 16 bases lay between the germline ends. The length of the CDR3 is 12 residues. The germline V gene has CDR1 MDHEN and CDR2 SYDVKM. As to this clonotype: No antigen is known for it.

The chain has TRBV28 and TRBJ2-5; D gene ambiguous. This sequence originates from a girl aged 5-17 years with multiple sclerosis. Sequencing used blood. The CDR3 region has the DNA TGTGCCAGCAGCCGAGGCTTTTACGGGCAGTACTTC. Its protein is CASSRGFYGQYF.